A single sample gave rise to the 15 T cell receptor beta chains below, sequenced in a study of OX40 agonist ivuxolimab in advanced cancers. Assay used: immunoSEQ multiplex PCR; TCRdb lists only in-frame clones, some missing. Among fewer than 100,000 clones, about 91% were seen once, and the ten largest hold about 0.2%. The specimen was CD4+ or CD8+ T cells sorted from blood, collected in a trial of the OX40 agonist ivuxolimab. These receptors all come from an adult with an advanced solid tumor such as melanoma, head and neck, liver or kidney cancer.

CDR3 in DNA: TGTGCCAGCAGCCCCCAAGGACTAGCGGGGGGAAGGGAGACCCAGTACTTC. Its translation: CASSPQGLAGGRETQYF. This chain connects TRBV5-4 to TRBJ2-5; 14 bases are shared with TRBD2. CDR3 length: 17 residues. V dropped 4 bases and J dropped 5; count of bases not matched to a gene: 10. Per the germline V gene, CDR1 is SGHNT and CDR2 is YYREEE (reference sequence).

This clone was seen a handful of times. The V and J genes are TRBV25-1 and TRBJ2-5; the match to TRBD1 covers 8 bases. The CDR3 is made up of 14 amino acids. J gave up 6 bases and V 2 bases, and 5 bases lay outside the gene matches. Germline V gene lookup returns CDR1 MGHDK and CDR2 SYGVNS. Here the CDR3 reads CASSEQGARKTQYF. DNA for the CDR3: TGTGCCAGCAGTGAACAGGGGGCAAGAAAGACCCAGTACTTC. The complete variable domain, with remaining parts taken from reference TRBV25-1 and TRBJ2-5, reads EADIYQTPRYLVIGTGKKITLECSQTMGHDKMYWYQQDPGMELHLIHYSYGVNSTEKGDLSSESTVSRIRTEHFPLTLESARPSHTSQYLCASSEQGARKTQYFGPGTRLLVL.

This clone was counted a single time. The V and J genes are TRBV4-3 and TRBJ2-5; a weak D match, TRBD1 (6 bases). V shed 4 bases and J shed 1 base, with 7 bases lying between them. The CDR3 is 13 amino acids. Per germline, CDR1 LGHNA and CDR2 YSLEER. DNA for the CDR3: TGCGCCAGCAGCCGGACAGCCCAAGAGACCCAGTACTTC. Translation: CASSRTAQETQYF.

The chain joins TRBV28 to TRBJ1-5; D is unresolved. Germline V gene lookup returns CDR1 MDHEN and CDR2 SYDVKM. CDR3 length equals 12 residues. V was trimmed by 3 bases and J by 6 bases, leaving 6 bases between them. CDR3 residues: CASSLVFQPQHF. The CDR3 region has the DNA TGTGCCAGCAGTTTGGTCTTTCAGCCCCAGCATTTT.

The CDR3 coding sequence is TGTGCCAGCAGCTTTCAGAGGGACGAGCAGTACTTC. Encoded protein: CASSFQRDEQYF. This chain uses TRBV5-6 with TRBJ2-7, with D tentatively TRBD2 (5 bases). V lost 2 bases to trimming and J lost 5 bases, with 8 bases between them. Germline V gene data show CDR1 as SGHDT and CDR2 as YYEEEE. The CDR3 runs 12 residues.

The chain links TRBV6-5 to TRBJ1-4, with 10 bases that match TRBD1. The CDR3 consists of 15 residues. From germline, CDR1 is MNHEY and CDR2 SVGAGI. Trimming removed 6 bases from V and 7 bases from J; junction bases left unmatched: 8. The CDR3 loop reads CASRRQGAESEKLFF. CDR3 sequence (DNA): TGTGCCAGCAGGCGACAGGGGGCGGAAAGTGAAAAACTGTTTTTT.

V is TRBV5-1 and J is TRBJ2-2, with D tentatively TRBD1 or TRBD2 (5 bases each). CDR1 is SGHRS, CDR2 YFSETQ, per germline. CDR3 size: 14 residues. Trimming removed 5 bases from V and 4 bases from J, with 12 bases in between. CDR3 bases: TGCGCCAGCAGGCACGACAGCGGCACCGGGGAGCTGTTTTTT. Its protein product is CASRHDSGTGELFF.

This clone was recorded only once. The V call is TRBV9, the J call TRBJ1-5; tentatively, D is TRBD1 (5 bases). Trimming left V 1 base short and J 1 base short, with 9 bases between. Germline loops: CDR1 SGDLS, CDR2 YYNGEE. The CDR3 contains 15 residues. CDR3 sequence: CASSVQGGSNQPQHF. The CDR3 DNA reads as TGTGCCAGCAGCGTACAGGGAGGGAGCAATCAGCCCCAGCATTTT.

The rearrangement links TRBV11-2 to TRBJ2-1, with 10 bases aligning to TRBD2. Germline V gives CDR1 SGHAT, CDR2 FQNNGV. This CDR3 region has 17 residues. V shed 0 bases, J shed 6 bases, and the junction held 8 bases outside the gene matches. The CDR3 nucleotides read TGTGCCAGCAGCTTAGAAACCCGGACTAGCGGTCCCAATGAGCAGTTCTTC. Protein product: CASSLETRTSGPNEQFF.

In its sample, this clone was seen a few times. CDR3 sequence reads: CAWSVRFEAFF. In DNA form, the CDR3 reads TGTGCCTGGAGTGTAAGGTTTGAAGCTTTCTTT. The gene calls are TRBV30 and TRBJ1-1, with D uncertain. With 0 bases removed from V and 7 bases from J, the gap between germline ends came to 6 bases. This CDR3 has 11 residues. CDR1 and CDR2 from the germline V gene are GTSNPN and SVGIG (reference sequence).

The CDR3 loop reads CASSADRNTEAFF. The CDR3, as DNA: TGTGCCAGCAGTGCAGACAGGAACACTGAAGCTTTCTTT. This chain links TRBV6-4 with TRBJ1-1; a possible D gene is TRBD1 (5 bases). This CDR3 is built from 13 residues. Germline-derived CDR1 and CDR2 are MRHNA and SNTAGT. The germline V and J ends were trimmed by 4 bases and 1 base, with 7 bases remaining between them.

This chain links TRBV4-2 with TRBJ2-2, with 7 positions matching TRBD1. CDR3 size: 16 residues. The germline gives CDR1 LGHNA, CDR2 YNFKEQ. V lost 2 bases, J lost 9 bases, and 12 bases stayed unmatched. The CDR3: CASSQPDRESIWELFF. The CDR3 coding sequence is TGTGCCAGCAGCCAACCCGACAGGGAAAGCATTTGGGAGCTGTTTTTT.

This clone occurred once. The rearrangement links TRBV19 to TRBJ1-2; the D is unclear. The CDR3 spans 13 residues. Between the trimmed V and J ends, which lost 7 bases and 5 bases, there was a span of 14 bases. The germline V gene encodes CDR1 LNHDA and CDR2 SQIVND (reference sequence). CDR3 sequence: CASTPKFFYGYTF. The DNA of the CDR3 is TGTGCCAGTACCCCCAAATTTTTTTATGGCTACACCTTC.

The genes are TRBV5-4 and TRBJ1-1; no clear D. The CDR3 contains 15 residues. Germline V gene data show CDR1 as SGHNT and CDR2 as YYREEE (reference sequence). Trimming pared 4 bases from V and 1 base from J, leaving 14 bases between. The CDR3 bases are TGTGCCAGCAGCCTGGTGGGCCCAGCGAACACTGAAGCTTTCTTT. This sequence encodes CASSLVGPANTEAFF.

The CDR3 bases are TGCGCCAGCAAATATTCAGGGGGCCCCAACACCGGGGAGCTGTTTTTT. Amino acids: CASKYSGGPNTGELFF. The genes are TRBV5-1 and TRBJ2-2; the match to TRBD1 covers 8 bases. Germline values: CDR1 SGHRS, CDR2 YFSETQ. V dropped 6 bases and J dropped 2; count of bases not matched to a gene: 9. CDR3 length: 16 residues.